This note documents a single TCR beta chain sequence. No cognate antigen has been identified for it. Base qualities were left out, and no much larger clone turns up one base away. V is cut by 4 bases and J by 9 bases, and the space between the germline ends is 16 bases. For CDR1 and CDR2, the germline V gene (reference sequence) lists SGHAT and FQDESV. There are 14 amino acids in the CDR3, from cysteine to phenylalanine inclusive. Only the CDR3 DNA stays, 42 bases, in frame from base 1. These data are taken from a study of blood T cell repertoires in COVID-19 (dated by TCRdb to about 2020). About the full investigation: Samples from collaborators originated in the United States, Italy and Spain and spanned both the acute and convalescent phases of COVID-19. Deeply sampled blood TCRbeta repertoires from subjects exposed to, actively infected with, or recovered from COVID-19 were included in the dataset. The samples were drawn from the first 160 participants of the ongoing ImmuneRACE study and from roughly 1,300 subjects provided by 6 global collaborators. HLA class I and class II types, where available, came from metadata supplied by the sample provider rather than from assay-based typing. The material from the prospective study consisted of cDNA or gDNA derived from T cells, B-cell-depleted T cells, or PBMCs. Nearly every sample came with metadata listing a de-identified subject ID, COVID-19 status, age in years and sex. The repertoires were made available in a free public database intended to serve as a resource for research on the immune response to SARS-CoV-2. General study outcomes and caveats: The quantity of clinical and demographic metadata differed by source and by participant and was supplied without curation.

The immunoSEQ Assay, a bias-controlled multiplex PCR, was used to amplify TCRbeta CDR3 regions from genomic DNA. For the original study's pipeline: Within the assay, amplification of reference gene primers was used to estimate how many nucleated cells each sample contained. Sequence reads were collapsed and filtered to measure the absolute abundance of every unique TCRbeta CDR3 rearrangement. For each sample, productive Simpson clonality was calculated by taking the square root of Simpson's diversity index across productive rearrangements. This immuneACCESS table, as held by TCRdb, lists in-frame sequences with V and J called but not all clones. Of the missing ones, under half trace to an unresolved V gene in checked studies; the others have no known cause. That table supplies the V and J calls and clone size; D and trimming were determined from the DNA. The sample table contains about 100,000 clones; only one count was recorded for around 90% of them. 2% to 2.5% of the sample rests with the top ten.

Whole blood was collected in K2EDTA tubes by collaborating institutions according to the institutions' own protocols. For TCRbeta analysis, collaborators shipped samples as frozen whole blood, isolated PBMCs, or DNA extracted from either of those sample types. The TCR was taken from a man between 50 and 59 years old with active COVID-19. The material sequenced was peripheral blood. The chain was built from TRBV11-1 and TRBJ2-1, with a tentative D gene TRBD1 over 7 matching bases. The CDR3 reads CASSSGWGDSEQFF. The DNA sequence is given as TGTGCCAGCAGCTCGGGTTGGGGGGACAGTGAGCAGTTCTTC.